The following is a T cell receptor beta chain sequence with its context. The entry originates in a study of shared clonotypes between healthy human individuals. CD45RO-negative, CCR7-positively selected cells formed the naive CD8 fraction, excluding terminally differentiated effector memory CD45RA+ cells. In the source study's methods: Filtering differed since immunoSEQ provided only junctions, with no quality scores. The repertoire was sequenced with immunoSEQ multiplex PCR; TCRdb's copy has only in-frame clones and lacks some. From that table come the V and J calls and clone size; the DNA was used to work out D and trimming. The top ten clones hold about 24% of a sample with fewer than 800,000 clones, roughly 94% of them seen once. The V segment lost 10 bases and the J segment 1 base; nucleotides outside the gene matches: 5. This CDR3 region has 13 residues. Germline assignment: CDR1 SEHNR and CDR2 FQNEAQ (reference sequence).

The clonotype originates from a young man in good health. V gene TRBV7-9 combines with J gene TRBJ2-3; 7 bases agree with TRBD1. Sequences were obtained from naive CD8+ T cells sorted from blood. CDR3 region: CAIGTEGTDTQYF. CDR3 DNA: TGTGCCATCGGGACAGAGGGCACAGATACGCAGTATTTT.